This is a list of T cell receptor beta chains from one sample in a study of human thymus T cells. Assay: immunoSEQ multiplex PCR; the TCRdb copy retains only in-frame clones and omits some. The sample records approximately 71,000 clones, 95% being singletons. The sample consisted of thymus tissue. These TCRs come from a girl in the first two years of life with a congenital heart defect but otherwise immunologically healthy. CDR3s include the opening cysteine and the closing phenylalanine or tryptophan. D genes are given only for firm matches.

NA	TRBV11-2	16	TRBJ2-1	CASSLDRGHSYNEQFF	TGTGCCAGCAGCTTAGATCGGGGACACTCCTACAATGAGCAGTTCTTC
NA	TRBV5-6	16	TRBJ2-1	CASRGEWVTSEHEQFF	TGTGCCAGCCGGGGTGAGTGGGTGACTTCGGAACATGAGCAGTTCTTC
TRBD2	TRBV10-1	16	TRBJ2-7	CASSDLRTSGAYEQYF	TGCGCCAGCAGTGATCTCAGGACTAGCGGCGCCTACGAGCAGTACTTC
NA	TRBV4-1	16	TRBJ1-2	CASSQDRRSGLYGYTF	TGCGCCAGCAGCCAAGATAGGAGGTCCGGTTTATATGGCTACACCTTC
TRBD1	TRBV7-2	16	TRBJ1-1	CASSFWTGTANTEAFF	TGTGCCAGCAGCTTTTGGACAGGGACGGCGAACACTGAAGCTTTCTTT
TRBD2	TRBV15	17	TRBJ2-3	CATSRATAGGVGDTQYF	TGTGCCACCAGCAGAGCTACAGCGGGAGGGGTGGGAGATACGCAGTATTTT
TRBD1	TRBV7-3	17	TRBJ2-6	CASSHGTGLAGANVLTF	TGTGCCAGCAGCCATGGGACAGGTTTAGCTGGGGCCAACGTCCTGACTTTC
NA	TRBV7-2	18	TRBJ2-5	CASSLASRGQAVQETQYF	TGTGCCAGCAGCTTAGCATCTAGAGGGCAGGCAGTACAAGAGACCCAGTACTTC
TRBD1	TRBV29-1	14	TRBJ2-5	CSLLRDRGEETQYF	TGCAGCTTACTCCGGGACAGGGGGGAAGAGACCCAGTACTTC
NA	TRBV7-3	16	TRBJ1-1	CASSSTRALKNTEAFF	TGTGCCAGCAGCTCGACCCGGGCCTTAAAGAACACTGAAGCTTTCTTT